The next 25 T cell receptor beta chains were all read from a single sample in a study of cytomegalovirus exposure and HLA in healthy donors (TCRdb year 2017). The method behind the library was the immunoSEQ multiplex PCR assay. For the multiplex PCR, a mixture combining 60 forward primers for TCR Vbeta segments and 13 reverse primers for TCR Jbeta segments was used. TCRdb obtained this table from immuneACCESS and retained in-frame rearrangements with V and J assigned. These tables miss some clones; where compared with another copy, unresolved V genes account for less than half of the shortfall, and the remainder is unexplained. The sample table shows 130,000 or so clones, and roughly 82% are seen once. The ten most abundant clones make up about 3.2% of the sample. Sequencing was done on a sample of PBMCs. Source of these receptors: a young man in good health and CMV-seropositive.

The gene calls are TRBV18 and TRBJ2-6, with D hard to call. V was clipped by 2 bases and J by 2 bases, with 7 bases between them. The CDR3 runs to 15 residues. CDR1 and CDR2 from the germline V gene are KGHSH and LQKENI. In DNA form, the CDR3 reads TGTGCCAGCTCACCAGATAGAGCTGGGGCCAACGTCCTGACTTTC. Protein: CASSPDRAGANVLTF.

This chain connects TRBV18 to TRBJ2-1; 10 bases line up with TRBD1. Trimming took 3 bases from V and 9 from J; bases not matched to a gene: 5. This CDR3 spans 14 amino acids. Germline values: CDR1 KGHSH, CDR2 LQKENI. The chain's CDR3 is CASSPLGQGTEQFF. The DNA for the CDR3 is TGTGCCAGCTCACCTTTGGGACAGGGGACTGAGCAGTTCTTC.

This clone was picked up one time. The J gene is TRBJ2-3, the V gene TRBV27; no firm D call. V was trimmed by 5 bases and J by 7 bases, leaving 13 bases between them. The CDR3 is 13 amino acids. Germline V gene data show CDR1 as MNHEY and CDR2 as SMNVEV (reference sequence). CDR3 in DNA: TGTGCCAGCAGTCCCAAAACCGGTCATACGCAGTATTTT. It specifies CASSPKTGHTQYF.

The chain has TRBV5-1 and TRBJ2-3; possibly TRBD2 for D (6 bases). Deletions cut 7 bases from V and 2 bases from J, with 14 bases between. Germline CDR1 reads SGHRS; CDR2 reads YFSETQ. The CDR3 consists of 14 residues. CDR3 amino acids: CASYGLLNTDTQYF. The CDR3 region has the DNA TGCGCCAGCTACGGACTACTTAACACAGATACGCAGTATTTT.

This rearrangement joins TRBV28 to TRBJ1-5, with D possibly being TRBD1 (5 bases). The CDR3 length is 15 residues. V was clipped by 4 bases and J by 0 bases, with 10 bases between them. Germline values: CDR1 MDHEN, CDR2 SYDVKM. CDR3 amino acids: CASSSRQISNQPQHF. CDR3 nucleotide sequence: TGTGCCAGCAGTTCGAGACAGATTAGCAATCAGCCCCAGCATTTT.

The rearrangement links TRBV9 to TRBJ1-3, with a possible D match to TRBD1 (5 bases). The CDR3 length is 16 residues. V lost 4 bases and J 4 bases, leaving 18 bases between the germline ends. The V gene's germline CDR1 is SGDLS and CDR2 YYNGEE. DNA of the CDR3: TGTGCCAGCAGCCCCCAGACAGCGGGTACCGGAAACACCATATATTTT. Encoded protein: CASSPQTAGTGNTIYF.

This chain uses TRBV15 with TRBJ2-3; TRBD2 matches at 8 bases. The CDR3 has 19 amino acids. J gave up 2 bases and V 1 base, and 14 bases lay outside the gene matches. Germline V gives CDR1 LNHNV, CDR2 YYDKDF (reference sequence). This CDR3 is CATSRGGGRGSGNTDTQYF. In DNA form, the CDR3 reads TGTGCCACCAGCAGAGGGGGGGGGCGAGGTAGCGGGAACACAGATACGCAGTATTTT.

In this sample, this clone turned up once. This chain connects TRBV27 to TRBJ2-1; a weak D match, TRBD2 (6 bases). Trimming shortened V by 5 bases and J by 0 bases, and 14 bases separated the two germline ends. The germline gives CDR1 MNHEY, CDR2 SMNVEV (reference sequence). The CDR3 contains 16 residues. The CDR3 here is CASSPHGGSSYNEQFF. The CDR3 DNA is TGTGCCAGCAGTCCCCACGGGGGAAGCTCCTACAATGAGCAGTTCTTC.

The chain carries TRBV5-1 and TRBJ2-5; 8 bases align to TRBD2. V gave up 4 bases and J gave up 5 bases; unmatched junction bases: 7. This CDR3 region has 14 residues. CDR1 and CDR2 from the germline V gene are SGHRS and YFSETQ. CDR3 loop: CASSRSGAMETQYF. For the CDR3, the DNA is TGCGCCAGCAGCCGTAGCGGGGCGATGGAGACCCAGTACTTC.

This chain links TRBV7-3 with TRBJ2-4, with 8 bases identical to TRBD2. Per the germline V gene, CDR1 is SGHTA and CDR2 is FQGTGA. J lost 6 bases, V lost 4 bases, and 2 bases had no gene match. The CDR3 sequence is 13 residues long. CDR3 coding DNA: TGTGCCAGCAGCTCGGGACTAGGAAACATTCAGTACTTC. This encodes CASSSGLGNIQYF.

This chain connects TRBV19 to TRBJ2-7, with D possibly matching TRBD2 (5 bases). Germline-derived CDR1 and CDR2 are LNHDA and SQIVND (reference sequence). This CDR3 has 12 amino acids. Trimming shortened V by 8 bases and J by 7 bases, and 15 bases separated the two germline ends. Here the CDR3 DNA reads TGTGCCAGTCGGACTGGCTTCGAGGAGCAGTACTTC. Amino acid sequence: CASRTGFEEQYF.

V is TRBV7-2 and J is TRBJ2-1; 8 nucleotides agree with TRBD2. After removal of 7 bases from V and 9 bases from J, the junction contained 11 bases not matched to a gene. The CDR3 is 14 residues long. Germline CDR1 reads SGHTA; CDR2 reads FQGNSA. Here the CDR3 reads CASTPGLADGEQFF. The CDR3 nucleotides read TGTGCCAGCACCCCAGGACTAGCTGACGGTGAGCAGTTCTTC.

The chain couples TRBV5-1 to TRBJ2-1; 13 nucleotides match TRBD2. CDR1 is SGHRS and CDR2 is YFSETQ in the germline V gene. The V segment lost 4 bases and the J segment 9 bases; nucleotides outside the gene matches: 16. The length of the CDR3 is 18 residues. Here the CDR3 reads CASSSKGGGTSGTGEQFF. CDR3 coding DNA: TGCGCCAGCAGCAGCAAAGGGGGAGGGACTAGCGGGACGGGTGAGCAGTTCTTC. Using reference TRBV5-1 and TRBJ2-1 for the parts outside the CDR3, the full variable domain is KAGVTQTPRYLIKTRGQQVTLSCSPISGHRSVSWYQQTPGQGLQFLFEYFSETQRNKGNFPGRFSGRQFSNSRSEMNVSTLELGDSALYLCASSSKGGGTSGTGEQFFGPGTRLTVL.

This clone came up a few times. V and J are TRBV9 and TRBJ1-5; TRBD1 aligns across 12 bases. Trimming took 8 bases from V and 3 from J; bases not matched to a gene: 3. The CDR3 spans 14 residues. Germline-derived CDR1 and CDR2 are SGDLS and YYNGEE. The CDR3 protein is CASGTGGYNQPQHF. DNA for the CDR3: TGTGCCAGTGGGACAGGGGGCTACAATCAGCCCCAGCATTTT.

Here the CDR3 reads CASSHGGDRGGKNIQYF. CDR3 DNA sequence: TGTGCCAGCAGCCACGGGGGAGATAGGGGGGGCAAAAACATTCAGTACTTC. The chain joins TRBV5-4 to TRBJ2-4, with D possibly matching TRBD2 (7 bases). CDR1 SGHNT and CDR2 YYREEE come from the germline V gene (reference sequence). This CDR3 comprises 17 residues. Trimming shortened V by 4 bases and J by 3 bases, and 20 bases separated the two germline ends.

The chain links TRBV29-1 to TRBJ1-1; no reliable D call. The germline V and J ends were trimmed by 1 base and 13 bases, with 13 bases remaining between them. Per the germline V gene, CDR1 is SQVTM and CDR2 is ANQGSEA. The CDR3 contains 11 residues. The chain's CDR3 is CSVEGPKEGFF. CDR3 sequence (DNA): TGCAGCGTTGAAGGCCCCAAGGAGGGTTTCTTT.

This sequence joins TRBV5-4 and TRBJ1-4; weak D call: TRBD1 (5 bases). CDR1 and CDR2 from the germline V gene are SGHNT and YYREEE (reference sequence). V dropped 0 bases and J dropped 8 bases, with 11 bases sitting between them. The CDR3 is 14 amino acids. CDR3 DNA sequence: TGTGCCAGCAGCTTGGAAGGGGTGAACGAAAAACTGTTTTTT. It specifies CASSLEGVNEKLFF.

The chain recombines TRBV6-1 with TRBJ1-1; possibly TRBD1 for D (5 bases). The CDR3 has 13 amino acids. V was clipped by 7 bases and J by 1 base, with 10 bases between them. From germline, CDR1 is MNHNS and CDR2 SASEGT. Here the CDR3 DNA reads TGTGCCAGCACGCGGGGGACGAACACTGAAGCTTTCTTT. This translates into CASTRGTNTEAFF.

As DNA, the CDR3 is TGTGCCAGCAGTGAGAAGGGGATCAATCAGCCCCAGCATTTT. Its protein product is CASSEKGINQPQHF. The rearrangement links TRBV25-1 to TRBJ1-5; tentatively, D is TRBD1 (5 bases). CDR1 and CDR2 from the germline V gene are MGHDK and SYGVNS. V lost 3 bases to trimming and J lost 3 bases, with 9 bases between them. The CDR3 is 14 residues long. The complete variable domain, with remaining parts taken from reference TRBV25-1 and TRBJ1-5, reads EADIYQTPRYLVIGTGKKITLECSQTMGHDKMYWYQQDPGMELHLIHYSYGVNSTEKGDLSSESTVSRIRTEHFPLTLESARPSHTSQYLCASSEKGINQPQHFGDGTRLSIL.

This chain uses TRBV10-3 with TRBJ1-1; a possible D gene is TRBD1 (5 bases). Germline-derived CDR1 and CDR2 are ENHRY and SYGVKD. Trimming pared 8 bases from V and 1 base from J, leaving 8 bases between. The CDR3 consists of 12 residues. CDR3 nucleotides: TGTGCCATCGGCGGACAGAACACTGAAGCTTTCTTT. It yields the protein CAIGGQNTEAFF.

In its sample, this clone was seen once. The chain links TRBV10-2 to TRBJ2-3, with 9 bases that match TRBD2. Trimming took 6 bases from V and 0 from J; bases not matched to a gene: 4. This CDR3 comprises 15 residues. Germline-derived CDR1 and CDR2 are WSHSY and SAAADI. The CDR3 reads CASRQTSGSTDTQYF. In DNA, the CDR3 is TGCGCCAGCAGACAGACTAGCGGAAGCACAGATACGCAGTATTTT.

V is TRBV28 and J is TRBJ2-1; the D is unclear. The CDR3 consists of 15 residues. Trimming took off 1 base at V and 1 base at J, with 8 bases between the two ends. Germline V gene data show CDR1 as MDHEN and CDR2 as SYDVKM. CDR3 amino acids: CASSLFARSYNEQFF. In DNA form, the CDR3 reads TGTGCCAGCAGTTTATTCGCTAGATCCTACAATGAGCAGTTCTTC.

V and J are TRBV5-1 and TRBJ1-4; D gene unclear. The CDR3 covers 15 residues. Germline lookup yields CDR1 SGHRS and CDR2 YFSETQ. V lost 6 bases, J lost 8 bases, and 20 bases lay in between. The CDR3 reads CASKNTGRGNEKLFF. CDR3 sequence (DNA): TGCGCCAGCAAAAACACGGGGAGAGGTAACGAAAAACTGTTTTTT.

This sequence joins TRBV28 and TRBJ1-1; no reliable D call. V was pared by 4 bases and J by 1 base, with 16 bases between. Per the germline V gene, CDR1 is MDHEN and CDR2 is SYDVKM. This CDR3 region has 16 residues. DNA for the CDR3: TGTGCCAGCAGTTCAAGAGGGCCCTTCTGGAACACTGAAGCTTTCTTT. It translates to CASSSRGPFWNTEAFF.

This clone was counted a single time. The V and J genes are TRBV5-1 and TRBJ2-1; 12 nucleotides align to TRBD2. This CDR3 comprises 15 residues. Per the germline V gene, CDR1 is SGHRS and CDR2 is YFSETQ. The trim removed 0 bases at V and 8 bases at J, leaving 3 bases unmatched. CDR3 coding DNA: TGCGCCAGCAGCTTGGGACTAGCGGGAGCCGATGAGCAGTTCTTC. Its translation is CASSLGLAGADEQFF. Complete variable domain (other parts from reference TRBV5-1 and TRBJ2-1): KAGVTQTPRYLIKTRGQQVTLSCSPISGHRSVSWYQQTPGQGLQFLFEYFSETQRNKGNFPGRFSGRQFSNSRSEMNVSTLELGDSALYLCASSLGLAGADEQFFGPGTRLTVL.